Each of the 5 T cell receptor beta chains below was sequenced from the same sample in a study of cytomegalovirus exposure and HLA in healthy donors. Use of 60 Vbeta and 13 Jbeta primers characterized the PCR. Clones were read by immunoSEQ multiplex PCR, and TCRdb kept only the in-frame ones, dropping some. The sample contains tens of thousands of clones, over 75% of which appear only once. Sequenced: PBMCs. These receptors came from a girl aged 2 to 9 in good health and CMV-seropositive.

The V gene is TRBV28, the J gene TRBJ1-4, with D perhaps TRBD1 (6 bases). Looked up from germline, CDR1 is MDHEN and CDR2 is SYDVKM. Trimming shortened V by 5 bases and J by 8 bases, and 18 bases separated the two germline ends. The CDR3 totals 15 residues. This CDR3 is CASSLTGSPMEKLFF. CDR3 nucleotides: TGTGCCAGCAGTCTTACAGGGTCACCGATGGAAAAACTGTTTTTT.

The chain carries TRBV4-1 and TRBJ2-3; a possible D gene is TRBD1 (5 bases). V lost 1 base and J lost 6, with 14 bases in between. The CDR3 totals 15 residues. The germline V gene encodes CDR1 MGHRA and CDR2 YSYEKL. The CDR3 loop reads CASSQGSQGTDTQYF. Written as DNA, the CDR3 is TGCGCCAGCAGCCAAGGGTCTCAGGGTACCGATACGCAGTATTTT.

This chain joins TRBV4-2 and TRBJ2-5; TRBD2 is a possible D gene (6 bases). V was pared by 0 bases and J by 5 bases, with 10 bases between. CDR1 is LGHNA, CDR2 YNFKEQ, per germline. CDR3 size: 14 residues. The CDR3, as DNA: TGTGCCAGCAGCCAAGATCGAGGAGGGGAGACCCAGTACTTC. Protein: CASSQDRGGETQYF.

The CDR3 sequence is CSVDKWWVDSRPKSYNEQFF. CDR3 nucleotide sequence: TGCAGCGTTGATAAGTGGTGGGTGGACAGTCGGCCGAAGTCCTACAATGAGCAGTTCTTC. This sequence joins TRBV29-1 and TRBJ2-1; D possibly corresponds to TRBD1 (6 bases). Germline lookup yields CDR1 SQVTM and CDR2 ANQGSEA. This CDR3 is 20 amino acids long. Between the trimmed V and J ends, which lost 3 bases and 1 base, there was a span of 28 bases.

For this clone: An end of the junction differs from the germline gene, which may be a read error. The chain joins TRBV9 to TRBJ1-2; a possible D gene is TRBD1 (6 bases). The CDR3 loop spans 10 amino acids. Germline CDR1 and CDR2: SGDLS and YYNGEE. The CDR3 coding sequence is TGTGCCAGCAGCGGCCGGGACACGGCCTTC. Translation gives CASSGRDTAF.